This TCR beta chain was sequenced during a study of Graves' ophthalmopathy and Graves' hyperthyroidism. Amplification of the TCR beta CDR3 regions used RNA transcripts (as template). Amplification began with first-round RT-PCR using HTBI primers, then second-round multiplex PCR was performed. TCRdb reprocessed the multiplex PCR reads via MiXCR and lists one record per CDR3 protein. This table has about 620,000 distinct CDR3 sequences, about 20% appearing once. The authors defined stable hyperthyroidism as no ophthalmopathy within 18 months of follow-up. The PBMCs were taken from less than 11 ml of fresh peripheral blood. This clonotype was observed many times. Its cognate antigen is unknown. Points from the study as a whole: The model predicted ophthalmopathy progression with around 69% sensitivity and under 75% specificity.

From germline, CDR1 is MDHEN and CDR2 SYDVKM. The CDR3 is 14 residues long. Trimming left V 5 bases short and J 4 bases short, with 15 bases between. This clonotype was obtained from a woman younger than 35 with stable Graves' hyperthyroidism. Some clones in this sample may be carry-over from other donors' samples. Sequenced: peripheral blood. The chain links TRBV28 to TRBJ2-7; D is unclear. The CDR3 sequence: CASSHQVKGYEQYF. CDR3 in DNA: TGTGCCAGCAGTCACCAGGTTAAGGGATACGAGCAGTACTTC.